This paragraph covers one T cell receptor (beta chain) sequence. Its cognate antigen is unknown. The V end was cut by 3 bases, the J end by 3 bases, with 18 bases between. The CDR3 contains 17 residues. The V gene's germline CDR1 is KGHSH and CDR2 LQKENI. The immunoSEQ assay was v3.0, run at survey level. Sequencing was intended to reach 40,000-50,000 T-cell genomes per sample. The method was immunoSEQ multiplex PCR; TCRdb's version includes in-frame clones alone and lacks a portion of them. The sample has fewer than 25,000 clones; 65% to 90% are singletons. The data stem from a study of long-term antiretroviral therapy in people with HIV. Study findings and constraints: Controls had broader CDR3 length ranges than HIV repertoires did. Pre-ART clonal expansions dominated every time point's repertoire. The study lacked data on ART adherence, viral resistance or therapy changes.

This chain joins TRBV18 and TRBJ1-5; D unclear. This receptor was obtained from a woman in her 30s with HIV. The sample in question was unsorted PBMCs, obtained 1.8 years before starting antiretroviral therapy. CDR3: CASSPSPRAVYNQPQHF. In DNA, the CDR3 is TGTGCCAGCTCACCCAGCCCCCGGGCCGTATACAATCAGCCCCAGCATTTT.